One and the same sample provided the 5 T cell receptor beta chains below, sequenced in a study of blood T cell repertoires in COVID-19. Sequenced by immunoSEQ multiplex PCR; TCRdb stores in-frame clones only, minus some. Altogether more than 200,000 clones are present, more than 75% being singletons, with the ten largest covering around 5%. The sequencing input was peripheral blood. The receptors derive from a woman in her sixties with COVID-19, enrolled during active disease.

The CDR3 loop is CASSPSPTGFRLGEQFF. DNA of the CDR3: TGTGCCAGCAGCCCGTCCCCTACAGGGTTTAGATTGGGTGAGCAGTTCTTC. The rearrangement uses TRBV7-9 and TRBJ2-1; D is possibly TRBD1 (6 bases). Trimming pared 5 bases from V and 9 bases from J, leaving 26 bases between. The CDR3 length is 17 residues. CDR1 SEHNR and CDR2 FQNEAQ come from the germline V gene (reference sequence).

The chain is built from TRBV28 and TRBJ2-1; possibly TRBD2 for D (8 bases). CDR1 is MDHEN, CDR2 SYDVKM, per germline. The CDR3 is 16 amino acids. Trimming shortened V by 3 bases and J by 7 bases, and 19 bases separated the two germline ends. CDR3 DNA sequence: TGTGCCAGCAGTTTCCAAGGGACAGCGGGAGTTAATGAGCAGTTCTTC. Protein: CASSFQGTAGVNEQFF.

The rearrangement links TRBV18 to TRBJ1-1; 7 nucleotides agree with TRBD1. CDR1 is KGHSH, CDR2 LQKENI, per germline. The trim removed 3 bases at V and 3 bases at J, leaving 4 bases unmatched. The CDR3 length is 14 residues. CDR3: CASSPGRGDTEAFF. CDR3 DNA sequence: TGTGCCAGCTCACCGGGCAGGGGGGACACTGAAGCTTTCTTT.

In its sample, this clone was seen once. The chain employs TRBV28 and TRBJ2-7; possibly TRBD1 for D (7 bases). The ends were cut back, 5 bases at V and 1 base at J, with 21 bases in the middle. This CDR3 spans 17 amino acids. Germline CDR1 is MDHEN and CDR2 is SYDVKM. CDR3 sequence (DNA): TGTGCCAGCAGTCGCCTCCAGGGGGGAGGCCTTTCCTACGAGCAGTACTTC. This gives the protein CASSRLQGGGLSYEQYF.

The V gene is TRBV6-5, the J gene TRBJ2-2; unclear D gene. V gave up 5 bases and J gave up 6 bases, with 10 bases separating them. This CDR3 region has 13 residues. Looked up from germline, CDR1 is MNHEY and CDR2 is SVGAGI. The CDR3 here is CASSPALSGELFF. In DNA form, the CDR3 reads TGTGCCAGCAGTCCCGCACTCTCCGGGGAGCTGTTTTTT.